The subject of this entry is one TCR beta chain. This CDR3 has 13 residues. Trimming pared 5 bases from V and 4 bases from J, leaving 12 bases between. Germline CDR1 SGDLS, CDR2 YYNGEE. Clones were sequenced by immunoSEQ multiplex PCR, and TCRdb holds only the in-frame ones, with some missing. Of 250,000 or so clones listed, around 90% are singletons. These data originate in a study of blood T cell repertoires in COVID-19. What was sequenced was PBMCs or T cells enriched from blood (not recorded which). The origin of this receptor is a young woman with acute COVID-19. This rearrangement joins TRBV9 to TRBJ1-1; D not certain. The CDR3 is CASSVGETTEAFF. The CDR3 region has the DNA TGTGCCAGCAGTGTTGGGGAGACCACTGAAGCTTTCTTT. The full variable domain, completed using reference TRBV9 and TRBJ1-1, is DSGVTQTPKHLITATGQRVTLRCSPRSGDLSVYWYQQSLDQGLQFLIQYYNGEERAKGNILERFSAQQFPDLHSELNLSSLELGDSALYFCASSVGETTEAFFGQGTRLTVV.